The T cell receptor (beta chain) under discussion was sequenced for a study of T-cell reconstitution after alpha-beta-depleted transplantation in children. The length of the CDR3 is 15 residues. Between the trimmed V and J ends, which lost 0 bases and 1 base, there was a span of 10 bases. Germline CDR1 is SGHRS and CDR2 is YFSETQ. Unique molecular identifiers were incorporated when the TCRbeta library was constructed. One entry per CDR3 protein, called by TCRdb with MiXCR from the PCR reads. The repertoire holds 170,000 or so distinct CDR3 sequences, roughly 7.5% seen once, with 3% to 3.5% in the top ten.

The sequence was collected from a human donor who donated a stem cell graft to a child with Wiskott-Aldrich syndrome. This chain uses TRBV5-1 with TRBJ1-1, with D possibly matching TRBD1 (5 bases). The sequencing used PBMCs from the stem cell graft donor, collected from the stem cell graft. CDR3 nucleotides: TGCGCCAGCAGCTTGGTAATTACAGGGAACACTGAAGCTTTCTTT. Translated, it gives CASSLVITGNTEAFF. The full variable domain, completed using reference TRBV5-1 and TRBJ1-1, is KAGVTQTPRYLIKTRGQQVTLSCSPISGHRSVSWYQQTPGQGLQFLFEYFSETQRNKGNFPGRFSGRQFSNSRSEMNVSTLELGDSALYLCASSLVITGNTEAFFGQGTRLTVV.